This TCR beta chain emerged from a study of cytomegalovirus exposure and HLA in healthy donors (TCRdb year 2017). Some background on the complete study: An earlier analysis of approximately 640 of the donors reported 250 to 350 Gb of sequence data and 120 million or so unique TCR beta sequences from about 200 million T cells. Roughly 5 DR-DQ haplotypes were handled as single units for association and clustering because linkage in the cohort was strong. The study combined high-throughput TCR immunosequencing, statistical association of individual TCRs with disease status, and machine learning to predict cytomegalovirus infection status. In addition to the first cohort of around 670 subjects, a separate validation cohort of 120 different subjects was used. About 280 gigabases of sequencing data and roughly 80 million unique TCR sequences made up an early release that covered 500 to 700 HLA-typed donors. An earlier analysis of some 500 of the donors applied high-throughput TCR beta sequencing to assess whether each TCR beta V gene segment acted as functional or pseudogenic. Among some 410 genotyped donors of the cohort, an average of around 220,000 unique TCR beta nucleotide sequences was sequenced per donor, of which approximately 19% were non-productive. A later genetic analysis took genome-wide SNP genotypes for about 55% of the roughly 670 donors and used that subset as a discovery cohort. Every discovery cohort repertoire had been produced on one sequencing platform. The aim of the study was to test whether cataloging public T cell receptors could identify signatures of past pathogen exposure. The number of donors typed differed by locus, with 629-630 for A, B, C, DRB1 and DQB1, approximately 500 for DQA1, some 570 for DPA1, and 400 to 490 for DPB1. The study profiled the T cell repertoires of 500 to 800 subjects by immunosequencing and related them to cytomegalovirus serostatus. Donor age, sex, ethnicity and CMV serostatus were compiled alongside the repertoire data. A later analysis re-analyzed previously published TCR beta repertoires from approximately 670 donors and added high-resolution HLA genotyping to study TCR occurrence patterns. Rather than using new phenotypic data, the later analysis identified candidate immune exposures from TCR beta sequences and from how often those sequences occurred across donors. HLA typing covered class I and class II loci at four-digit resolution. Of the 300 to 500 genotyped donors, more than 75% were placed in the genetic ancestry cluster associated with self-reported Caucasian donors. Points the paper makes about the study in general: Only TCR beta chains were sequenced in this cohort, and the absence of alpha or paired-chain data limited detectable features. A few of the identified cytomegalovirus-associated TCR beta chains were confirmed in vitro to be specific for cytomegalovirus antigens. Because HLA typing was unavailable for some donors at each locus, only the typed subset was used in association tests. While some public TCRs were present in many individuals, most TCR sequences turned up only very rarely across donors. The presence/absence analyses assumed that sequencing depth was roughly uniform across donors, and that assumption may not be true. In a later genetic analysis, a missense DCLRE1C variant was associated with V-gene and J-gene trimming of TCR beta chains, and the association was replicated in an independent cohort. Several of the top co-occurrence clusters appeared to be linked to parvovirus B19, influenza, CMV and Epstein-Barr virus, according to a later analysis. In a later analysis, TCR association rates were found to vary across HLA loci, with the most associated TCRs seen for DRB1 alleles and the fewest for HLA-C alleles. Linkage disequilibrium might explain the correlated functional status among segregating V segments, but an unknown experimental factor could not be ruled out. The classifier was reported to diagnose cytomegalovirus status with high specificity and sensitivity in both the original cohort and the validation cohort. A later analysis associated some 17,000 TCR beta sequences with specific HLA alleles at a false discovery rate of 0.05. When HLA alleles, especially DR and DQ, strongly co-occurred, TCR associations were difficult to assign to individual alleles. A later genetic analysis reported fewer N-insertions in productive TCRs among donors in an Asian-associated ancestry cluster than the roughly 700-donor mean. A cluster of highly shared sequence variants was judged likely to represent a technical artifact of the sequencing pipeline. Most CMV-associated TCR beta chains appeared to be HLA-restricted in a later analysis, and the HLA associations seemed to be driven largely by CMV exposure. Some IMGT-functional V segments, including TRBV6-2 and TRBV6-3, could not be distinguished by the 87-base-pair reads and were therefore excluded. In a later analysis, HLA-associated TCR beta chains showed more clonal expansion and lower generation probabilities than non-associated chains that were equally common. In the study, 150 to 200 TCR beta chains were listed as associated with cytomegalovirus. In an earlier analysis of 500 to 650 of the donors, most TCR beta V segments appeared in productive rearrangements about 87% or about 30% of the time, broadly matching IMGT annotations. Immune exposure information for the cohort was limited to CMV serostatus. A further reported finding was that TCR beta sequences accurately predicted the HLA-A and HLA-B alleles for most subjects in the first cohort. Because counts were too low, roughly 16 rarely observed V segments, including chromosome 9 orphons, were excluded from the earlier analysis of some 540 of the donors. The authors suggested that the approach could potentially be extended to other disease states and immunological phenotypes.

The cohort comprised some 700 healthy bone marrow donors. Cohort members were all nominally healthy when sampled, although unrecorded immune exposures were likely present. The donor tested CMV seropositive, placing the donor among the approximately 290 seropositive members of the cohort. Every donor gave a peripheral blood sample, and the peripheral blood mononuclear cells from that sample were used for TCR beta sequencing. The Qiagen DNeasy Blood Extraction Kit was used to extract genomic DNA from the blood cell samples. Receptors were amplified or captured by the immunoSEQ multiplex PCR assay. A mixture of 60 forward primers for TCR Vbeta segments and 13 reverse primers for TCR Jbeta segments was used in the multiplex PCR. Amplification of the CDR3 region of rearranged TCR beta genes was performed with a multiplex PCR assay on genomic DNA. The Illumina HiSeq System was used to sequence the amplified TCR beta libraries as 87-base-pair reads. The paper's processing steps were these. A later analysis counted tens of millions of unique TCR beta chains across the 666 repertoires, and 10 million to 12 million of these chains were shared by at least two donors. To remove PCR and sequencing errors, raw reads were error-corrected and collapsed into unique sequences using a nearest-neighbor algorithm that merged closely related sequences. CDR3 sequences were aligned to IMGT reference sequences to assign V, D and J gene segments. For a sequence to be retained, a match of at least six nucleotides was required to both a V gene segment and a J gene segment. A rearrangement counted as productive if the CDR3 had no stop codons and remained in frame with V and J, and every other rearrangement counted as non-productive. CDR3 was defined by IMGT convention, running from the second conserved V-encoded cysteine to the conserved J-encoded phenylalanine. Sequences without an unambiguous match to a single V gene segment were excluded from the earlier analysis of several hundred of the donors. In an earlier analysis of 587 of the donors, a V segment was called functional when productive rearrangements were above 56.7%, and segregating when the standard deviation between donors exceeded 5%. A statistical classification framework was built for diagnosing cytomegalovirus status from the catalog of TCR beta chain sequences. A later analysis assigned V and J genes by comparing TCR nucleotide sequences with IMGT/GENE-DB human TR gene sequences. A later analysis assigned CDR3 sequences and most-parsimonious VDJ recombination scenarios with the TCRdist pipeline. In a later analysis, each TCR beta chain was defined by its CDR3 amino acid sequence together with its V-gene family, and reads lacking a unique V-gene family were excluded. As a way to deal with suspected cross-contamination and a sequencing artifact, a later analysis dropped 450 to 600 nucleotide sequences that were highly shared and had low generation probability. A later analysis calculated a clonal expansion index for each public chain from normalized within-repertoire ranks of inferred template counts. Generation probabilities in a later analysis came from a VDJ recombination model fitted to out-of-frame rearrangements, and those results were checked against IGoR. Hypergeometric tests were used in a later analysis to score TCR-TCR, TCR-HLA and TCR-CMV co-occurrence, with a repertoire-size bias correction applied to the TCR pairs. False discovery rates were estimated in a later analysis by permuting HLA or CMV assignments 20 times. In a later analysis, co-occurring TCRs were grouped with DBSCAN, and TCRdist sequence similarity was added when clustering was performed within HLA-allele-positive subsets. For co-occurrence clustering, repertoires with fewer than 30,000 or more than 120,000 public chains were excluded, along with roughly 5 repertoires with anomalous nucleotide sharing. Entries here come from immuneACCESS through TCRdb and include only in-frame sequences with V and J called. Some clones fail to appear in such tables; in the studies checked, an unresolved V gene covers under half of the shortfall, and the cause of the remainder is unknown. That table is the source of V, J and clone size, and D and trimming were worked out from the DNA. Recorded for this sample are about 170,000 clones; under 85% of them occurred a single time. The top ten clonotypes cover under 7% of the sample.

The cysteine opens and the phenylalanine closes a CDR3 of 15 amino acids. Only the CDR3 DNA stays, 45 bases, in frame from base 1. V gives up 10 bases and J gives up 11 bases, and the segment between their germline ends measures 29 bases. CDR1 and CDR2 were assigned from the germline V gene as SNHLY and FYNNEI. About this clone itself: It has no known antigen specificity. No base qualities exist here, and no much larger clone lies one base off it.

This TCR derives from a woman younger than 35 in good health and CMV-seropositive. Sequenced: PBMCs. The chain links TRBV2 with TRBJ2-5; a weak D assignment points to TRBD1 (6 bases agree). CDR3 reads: CATSKSRQVSWEQYF. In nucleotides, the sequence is TGTGCCACCTCGAAATCAAGACAGGTGTCGTGGGAGCAGTACTTC.